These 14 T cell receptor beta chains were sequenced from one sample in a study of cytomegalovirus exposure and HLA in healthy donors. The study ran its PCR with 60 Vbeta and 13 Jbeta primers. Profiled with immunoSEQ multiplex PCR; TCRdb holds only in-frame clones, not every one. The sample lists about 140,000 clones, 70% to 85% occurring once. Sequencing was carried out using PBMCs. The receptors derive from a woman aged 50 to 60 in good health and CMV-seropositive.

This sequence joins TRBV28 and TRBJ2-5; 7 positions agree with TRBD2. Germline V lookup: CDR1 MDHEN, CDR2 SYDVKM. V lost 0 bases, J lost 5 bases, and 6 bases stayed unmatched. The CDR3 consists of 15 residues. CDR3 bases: TGTGCCAGCAGTTTATGGGCTAGCGGAGGGGAGACCCAGTACTTC. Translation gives CASSLWASGGETQYF.

The CDR3 sequence: CASSPTSEAYNEQFF. DNA of the CDR3: TGTGCCAGCTCACCAACCTCGGAGGCCTACAATGAGCAGTTCTTC. This chain uses TRBV18 with TRBJ2-1; the D gene is possibly TRBD2 (5 bases). Germline CDR1 KGHSH, CDR2 LQKENI. There are 15 residues in the CDR3. The V and J ends lost 2 bases and 2 bases respectively, with 10 bases between them.

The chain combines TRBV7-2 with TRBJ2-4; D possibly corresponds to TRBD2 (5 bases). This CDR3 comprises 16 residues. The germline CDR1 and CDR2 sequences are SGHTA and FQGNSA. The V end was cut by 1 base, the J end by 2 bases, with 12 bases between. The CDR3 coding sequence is TGTGCCAGCAGCTTAGAGGTGGGGAGTCCCAAAAACATTCAGTACTTC. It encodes CASSLEVGSPKNIQYF.

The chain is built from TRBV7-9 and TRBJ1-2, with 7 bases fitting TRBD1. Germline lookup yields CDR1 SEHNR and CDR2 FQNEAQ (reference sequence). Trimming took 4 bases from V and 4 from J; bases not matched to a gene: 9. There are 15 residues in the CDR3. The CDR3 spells CASSSGTGVVYGYTF. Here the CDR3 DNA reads TGTGCCAGCAGCTCCGGTACAGGGGTGGTCTATGGCTACACCTTC.

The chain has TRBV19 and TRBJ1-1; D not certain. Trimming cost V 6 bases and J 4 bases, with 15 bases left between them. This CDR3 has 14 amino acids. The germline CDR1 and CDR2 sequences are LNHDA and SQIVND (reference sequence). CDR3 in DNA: TGTGCCAGTAGGTCGACCGGAGAGGGCACTGAAGCTTTCTTT. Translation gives CASRSTGEGTEAFF.

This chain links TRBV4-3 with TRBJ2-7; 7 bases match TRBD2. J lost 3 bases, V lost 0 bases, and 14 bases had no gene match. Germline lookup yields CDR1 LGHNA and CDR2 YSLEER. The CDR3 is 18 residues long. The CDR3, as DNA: TGCGCCAGCAGCCAAGAGATTGGCGGGGGTTCCAATTACTACGAGCAGTACTTC. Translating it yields CASSQEIGGGSNYYEQYF.

CDR3 loop: CASSGRINEQFF. In DNA, the CDR3 is TGTGCCAGCTCGGGTAGGATCAATGAGCAGTTCTTC. The chain links TRBV2 to TRBJ2-1, with D uncertain. V was cut by 8 bases and J by 6 bases, with 11 bases left in between. There are 12 residues in the CDR3. Germline loops: CDR1 SNHLY, CDR2 FYNNEI.

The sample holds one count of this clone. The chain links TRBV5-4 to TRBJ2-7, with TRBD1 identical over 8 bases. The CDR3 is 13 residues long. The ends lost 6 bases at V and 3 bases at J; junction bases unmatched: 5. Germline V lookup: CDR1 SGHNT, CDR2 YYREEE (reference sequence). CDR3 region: CASNRDRYYEQYF. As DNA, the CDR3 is TGTGCCAGCAACCGGGACAGGTACTACGAGCAGTACTTC.

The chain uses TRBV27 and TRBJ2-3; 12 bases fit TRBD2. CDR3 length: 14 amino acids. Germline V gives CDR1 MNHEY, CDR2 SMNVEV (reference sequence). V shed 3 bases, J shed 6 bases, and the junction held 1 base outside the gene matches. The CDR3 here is CASSFTSGGDTQYF. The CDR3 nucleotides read TGTGCCAGCAGTTTCACTAGCGGGGGGGATACGCAGTATTTT.

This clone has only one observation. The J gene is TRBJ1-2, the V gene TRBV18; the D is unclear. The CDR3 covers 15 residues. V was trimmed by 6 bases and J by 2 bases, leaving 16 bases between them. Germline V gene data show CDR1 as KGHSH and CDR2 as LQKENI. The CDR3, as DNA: TGTGCCAGCTCGCCTAATCCTGGTCCGAACTATGGCTACACCTTC. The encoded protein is CASSPNPGPNYGYTF.

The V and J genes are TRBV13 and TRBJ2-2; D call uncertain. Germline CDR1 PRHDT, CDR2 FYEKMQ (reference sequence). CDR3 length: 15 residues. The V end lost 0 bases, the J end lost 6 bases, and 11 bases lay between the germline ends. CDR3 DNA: TGTGCCAGCAGCTTAGGAAGTGGCCAGGCCGGGGAGCTGTTTTTT. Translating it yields CASSLGSGQAGELFF.

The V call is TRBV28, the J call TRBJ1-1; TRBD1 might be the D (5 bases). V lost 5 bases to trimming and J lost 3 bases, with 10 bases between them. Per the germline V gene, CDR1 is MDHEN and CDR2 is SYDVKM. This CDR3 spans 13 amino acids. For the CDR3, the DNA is TGTGCCAGCAGTACAACAGGACACACTGAAGCTTTCTTT. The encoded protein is CASSTTGHTEAFF.

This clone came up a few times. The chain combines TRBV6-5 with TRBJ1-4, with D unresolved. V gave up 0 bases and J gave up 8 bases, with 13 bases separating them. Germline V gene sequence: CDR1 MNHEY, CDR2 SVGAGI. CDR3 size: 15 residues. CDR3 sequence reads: CASSYSRGIFEKLFF. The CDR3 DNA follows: TGTGCCAGCAGTTACTCTAGAGGAATTTTCGAAAAACTGTTTTTT.

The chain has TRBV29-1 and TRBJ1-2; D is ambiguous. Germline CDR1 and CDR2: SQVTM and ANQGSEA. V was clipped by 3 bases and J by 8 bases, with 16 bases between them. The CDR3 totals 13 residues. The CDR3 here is CSVEVPGGWGYTF. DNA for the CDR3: TGCAGCGTTGAGGTGCCCGGAGGCTGGGGCTACACCTTC.